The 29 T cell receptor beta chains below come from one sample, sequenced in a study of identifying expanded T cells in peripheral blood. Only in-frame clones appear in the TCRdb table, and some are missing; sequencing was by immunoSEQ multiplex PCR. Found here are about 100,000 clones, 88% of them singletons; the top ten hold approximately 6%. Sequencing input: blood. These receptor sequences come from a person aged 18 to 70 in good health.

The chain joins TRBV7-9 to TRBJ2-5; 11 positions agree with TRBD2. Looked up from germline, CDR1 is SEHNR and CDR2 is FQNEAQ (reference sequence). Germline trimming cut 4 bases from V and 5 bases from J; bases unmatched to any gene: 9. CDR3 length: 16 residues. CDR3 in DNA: TGTGCCAGCAGCTCCGGGACTAGCGGTGCCAGGGAGACCCAGTACTTC. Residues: CASSSGTSGARETQYF. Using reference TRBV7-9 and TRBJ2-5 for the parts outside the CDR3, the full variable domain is DTGVSQNPRHKITKRGQNVTFRCDPISEHNRLYWYRQTLGQGPEFLTYFQNEAQLEKSRLLSDRFSAERPKGSFSTLEIQRTEQGDSAMYLCASSSGTSGARETQYFGPGTRLLVL.

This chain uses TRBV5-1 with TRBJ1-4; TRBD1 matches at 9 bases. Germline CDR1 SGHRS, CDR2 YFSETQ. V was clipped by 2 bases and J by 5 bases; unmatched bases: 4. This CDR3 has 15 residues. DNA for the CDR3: TGCGCCAGCAGCTTAGGACAGGGGTCGAATGAAAAACTGTTTTTT. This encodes CASSLGQGSNEKLFF.

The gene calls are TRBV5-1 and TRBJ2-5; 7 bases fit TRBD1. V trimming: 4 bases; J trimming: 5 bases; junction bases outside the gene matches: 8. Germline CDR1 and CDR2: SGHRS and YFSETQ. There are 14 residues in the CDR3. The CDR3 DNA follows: TGCGCCAGCAGCCCGGGACAGAGGACGGAGACCCAGTACTTC. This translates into CASSPGQRTETQYF.

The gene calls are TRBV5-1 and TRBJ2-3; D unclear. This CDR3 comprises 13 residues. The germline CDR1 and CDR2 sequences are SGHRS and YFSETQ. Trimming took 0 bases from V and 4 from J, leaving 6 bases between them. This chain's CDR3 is CASSLAGPDTQYF. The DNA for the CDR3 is TGCGCCAGCAGCTTGGCCGGGCCAGATACGCAGTATTTT. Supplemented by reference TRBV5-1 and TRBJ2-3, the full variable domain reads KAGVTQTPRYLIKTRGQQVTLSCSPISGHRSVSWYQQTPGQGLQFLFEYFSETQRNKGNFPGRFSGRQFSNSRSEMNVSTLELGDSALYLCASSLAGPDTQYFGPGTRLTVL.

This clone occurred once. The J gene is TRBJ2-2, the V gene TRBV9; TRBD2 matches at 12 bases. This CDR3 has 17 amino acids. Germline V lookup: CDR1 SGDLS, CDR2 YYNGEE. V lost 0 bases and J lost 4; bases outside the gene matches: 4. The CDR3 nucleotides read TGTGCCAGCAGCGTAGCTAGCGGGAGGGCCGGCACCGGGGAGCTGTTTTTT. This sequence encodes CASSVASGRAGTGELFF.

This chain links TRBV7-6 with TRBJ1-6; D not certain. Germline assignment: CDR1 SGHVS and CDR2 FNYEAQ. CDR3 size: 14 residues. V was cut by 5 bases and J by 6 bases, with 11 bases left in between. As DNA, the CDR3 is TGTGCCAGCAGCCCGACGGGAACTAATTCACCCCTCCACTTT. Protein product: CASSPTGTNSPLHF.

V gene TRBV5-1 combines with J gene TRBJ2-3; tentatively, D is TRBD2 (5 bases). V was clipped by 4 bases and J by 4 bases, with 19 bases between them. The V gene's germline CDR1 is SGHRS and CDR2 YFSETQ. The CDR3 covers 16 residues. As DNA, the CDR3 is TGCGCCAGCAGCCCCGGAGGTGTTAGTCAAGCAGATACGCAGTATTTT. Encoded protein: CASSPGGVSQADTQYF.

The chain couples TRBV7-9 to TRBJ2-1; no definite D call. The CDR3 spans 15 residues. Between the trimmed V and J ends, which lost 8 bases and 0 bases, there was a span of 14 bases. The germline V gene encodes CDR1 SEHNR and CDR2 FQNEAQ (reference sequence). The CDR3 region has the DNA TGTGCCAGCGAGAAAGCGACCAGCTCCTACAATGAGCAGTTCTTC. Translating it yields CASEKATSSYNEQFF.

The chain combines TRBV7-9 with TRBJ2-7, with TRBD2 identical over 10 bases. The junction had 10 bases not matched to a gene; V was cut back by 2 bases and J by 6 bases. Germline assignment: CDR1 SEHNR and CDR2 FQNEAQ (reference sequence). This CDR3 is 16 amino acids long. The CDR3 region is CASSLSYSGRAGEQYF. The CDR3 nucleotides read TGTGCCAGCAGCTTAAGTTACAGCGGGAGGGCCGGCGAGCAGTACTTC.

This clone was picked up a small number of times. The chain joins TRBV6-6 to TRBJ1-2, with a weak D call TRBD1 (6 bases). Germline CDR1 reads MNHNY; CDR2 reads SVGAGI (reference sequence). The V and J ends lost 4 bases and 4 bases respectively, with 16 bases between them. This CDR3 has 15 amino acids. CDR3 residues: CASSFGKGGSYGYTF. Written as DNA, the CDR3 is TGTGCCAGCAGTTTTGGGAAGGGGGGTAGCTATGGCTACACCTTC.

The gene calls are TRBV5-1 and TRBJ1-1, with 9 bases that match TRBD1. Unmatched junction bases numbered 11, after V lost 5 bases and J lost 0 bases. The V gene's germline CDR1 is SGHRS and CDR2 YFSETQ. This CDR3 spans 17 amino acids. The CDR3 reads CASSLSLQGAVNTEAFF. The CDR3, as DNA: TGCGCCAGCAGTCTGTCATTACAGGGGGCTGTGAACACTGAAGCTTTCTTT.

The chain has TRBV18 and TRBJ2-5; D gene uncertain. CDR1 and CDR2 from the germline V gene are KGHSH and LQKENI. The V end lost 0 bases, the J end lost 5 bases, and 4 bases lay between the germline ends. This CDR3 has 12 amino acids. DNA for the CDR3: TGTGCCAGCTCACCACCGGGGGAGACCCAGTACTTC. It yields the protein CASSPPGETQYF.

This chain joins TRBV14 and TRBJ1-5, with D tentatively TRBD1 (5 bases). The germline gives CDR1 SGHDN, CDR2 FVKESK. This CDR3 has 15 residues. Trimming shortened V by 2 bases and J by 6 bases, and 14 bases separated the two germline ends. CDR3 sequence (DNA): TGTGCCAGCAGCCAACAGGCCGGGGCAGCTCAGCCCCAGCATTTT. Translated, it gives CASSQQAGAAQPQHF. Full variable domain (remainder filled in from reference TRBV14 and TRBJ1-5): EAGVTQFPSHSVIEKGQTVTLRCDPISGHDNLYWYRRVMGKEIKFLLHFVKESKQDESGMPNNRFLAERTGGTYSTLKVQPAELEDSGVYFCASSQQAGAAQPQHFGDGTRLSIL.

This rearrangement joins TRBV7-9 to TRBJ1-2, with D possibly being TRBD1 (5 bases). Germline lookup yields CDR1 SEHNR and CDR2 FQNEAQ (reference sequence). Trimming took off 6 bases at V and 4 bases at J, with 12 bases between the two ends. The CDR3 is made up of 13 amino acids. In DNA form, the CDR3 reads TGTGCCAGCAGTCCAGGGCACGGCTATGGCTACACCTTC. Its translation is CASSPGHGYGYTF.

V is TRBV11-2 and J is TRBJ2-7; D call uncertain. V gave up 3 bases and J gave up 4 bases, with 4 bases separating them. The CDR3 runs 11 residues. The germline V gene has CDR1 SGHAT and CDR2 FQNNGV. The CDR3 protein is CASSFLYEQYF. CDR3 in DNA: TGTGCCAGCAGCTTTTTATACGAGCAGTACTTC.

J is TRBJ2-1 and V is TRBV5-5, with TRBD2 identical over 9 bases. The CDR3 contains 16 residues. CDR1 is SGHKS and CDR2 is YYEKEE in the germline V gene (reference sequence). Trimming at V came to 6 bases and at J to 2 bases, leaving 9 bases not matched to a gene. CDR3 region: CASTPTGTSPYNEQFF. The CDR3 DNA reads TGTGCCAGCACCCCCACCGGGACTAGCCCCTACAATGAGCAGTTCTTC. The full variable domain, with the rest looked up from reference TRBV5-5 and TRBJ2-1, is DAGVTQSPTHLIKTRGQQVTLRCSPISGHKSVSWYQQVLGQGPQFIFQYYEKEERGRGNFPDRFSARQFPNYSSELNVNALLLGDSALYLCASTPTGTSPYNEQFFGPGTRLTVL.

Written as DNA, the CDR3 is TGTGCCATCACGCAGGGAAACTATGGCTACACCTTC. This translates into CAITQGNYGYTF. The chain is built from TRBV10-3 and TRBJ1-2; D perhaps matches TRBD1 (5 bases). V lost 7 bases and J 2 bases, leaving 8 bases between the germline ends. Germline CDR1 reads ENHRY; CDR2 reads SYGVKD. CDR3 length equals 12 residues.

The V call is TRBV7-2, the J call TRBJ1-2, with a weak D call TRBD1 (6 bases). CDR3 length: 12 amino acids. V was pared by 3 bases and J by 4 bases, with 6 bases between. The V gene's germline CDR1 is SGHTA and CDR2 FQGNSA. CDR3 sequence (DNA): TGTGCCAGCAGCTTGGACAGCTATGGCTACACCTTC. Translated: CASSLDSYGYTF.

CDR3 region: CASSDPWETQYF. In nucleotides, the CDR3 is TGTGCCAGCAGTGATCCCTGGGAGACCCAGTACTTC. This sequence joins TRBV6-1 and TRBJ2-5; no firm D call. This CDR3 region has 12 residues. V lost 3 bases and J lost 5, with 7 bases in between. Germline V gives CDR1 MNHNS, CDR2 SASEGT.

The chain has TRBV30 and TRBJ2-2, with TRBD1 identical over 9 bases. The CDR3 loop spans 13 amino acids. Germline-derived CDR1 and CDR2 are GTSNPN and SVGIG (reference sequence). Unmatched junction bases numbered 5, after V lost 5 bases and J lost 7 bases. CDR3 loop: CAWLGQGGGELFF. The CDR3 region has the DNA TGTGCCTGGTTGGGACAGGGTGGCGGGGAGCTGTTTTTT.

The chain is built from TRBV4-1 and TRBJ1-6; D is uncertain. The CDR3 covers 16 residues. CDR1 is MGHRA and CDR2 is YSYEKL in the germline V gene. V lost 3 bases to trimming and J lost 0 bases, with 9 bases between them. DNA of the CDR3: TGCGCCAGCAGCCATCAGAAGAGCTCCTATAATTCACCCCTCCACTTT. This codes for CASSHQKSSYNSPLHF.

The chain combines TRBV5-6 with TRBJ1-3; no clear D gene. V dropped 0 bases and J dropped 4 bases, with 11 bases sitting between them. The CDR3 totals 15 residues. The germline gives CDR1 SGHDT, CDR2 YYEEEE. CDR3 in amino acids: CASSLGLSEGNTIYF. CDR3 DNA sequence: TGTGCCAGCAGCTTGGGACTAAGCGAAGGAAACACCATATATTTT. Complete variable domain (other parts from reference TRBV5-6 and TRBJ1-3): DAGVTQSPTHLIKTRGQQVTLRCSPKSGHDTVSWYQQALGQGPQFIFQYYEEEERQRGNFPDRFSGHQFPNYSSELNVNALLLGDSALYLCASSLGLSEGNTIYFGEGSWLTVV.

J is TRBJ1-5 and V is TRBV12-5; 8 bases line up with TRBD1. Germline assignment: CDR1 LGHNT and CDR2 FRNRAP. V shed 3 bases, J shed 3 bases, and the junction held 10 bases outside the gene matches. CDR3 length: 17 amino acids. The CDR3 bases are TGTGCTAGTGGTTTAGGCAGGGGGCTGGCGTACAATCAGCCCCAGCATTTT. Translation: CASGLGRGLAYNQPQHF. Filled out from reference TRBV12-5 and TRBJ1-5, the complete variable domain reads DARVTQTPRHKVTEMGQEVTMRCQPILGHNTVFWYRQTMMQGLELLAYFRNRAPLDDSGMPKDRFSAEMPDATLATLKIQPSEPRDSAVYFCASGLGRGLAYNQPQHFGDGTRLSIL.

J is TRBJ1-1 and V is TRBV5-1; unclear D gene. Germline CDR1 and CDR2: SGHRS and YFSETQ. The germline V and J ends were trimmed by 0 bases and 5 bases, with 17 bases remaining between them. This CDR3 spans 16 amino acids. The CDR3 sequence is CASSLGWQPGRTEAFF. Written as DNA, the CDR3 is TGCGCCAGCAGCTTGGGTTGGCAACCTGGAAGGACTGAAGCTTTCTTT. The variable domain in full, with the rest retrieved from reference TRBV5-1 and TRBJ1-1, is KAGVTQTPRYLIKTRGQQVTLSCSPISGHRSVSWYQQTPGQGLQFLFEYFSETQRNKGNFPGRFSGRQFSNSRSEMNVSTLELGDSALYLCASSLGWQPGRTEAFFGQGTRLTVV.

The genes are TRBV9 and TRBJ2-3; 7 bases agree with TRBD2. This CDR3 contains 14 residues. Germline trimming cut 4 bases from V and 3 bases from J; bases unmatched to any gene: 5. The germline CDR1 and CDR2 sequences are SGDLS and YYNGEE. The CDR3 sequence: CASSPWGGTDTQYF. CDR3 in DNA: TGTGCCAGCAGCCCCTGGGGGGGTACAGATACGCAGTATTTT.

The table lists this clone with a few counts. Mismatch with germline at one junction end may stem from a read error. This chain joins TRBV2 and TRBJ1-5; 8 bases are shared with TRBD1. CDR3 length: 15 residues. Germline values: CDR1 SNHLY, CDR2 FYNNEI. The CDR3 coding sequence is TGTGCCAGCAGCGAAGGACAGGGCAGCAATCAGCCCCAGCATTTT. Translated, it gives CASSEGQGSNQPQHF.

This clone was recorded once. The CDR3 region has the DNA TGTGCCAGCAGCCGATCCGAGGGGTATGCTGAAGCTTTCTTT. Protein product: CASSRSEGYAEAFF. The rearrangement joins TRBV11-1 to TRBJ1-1; a possible D gene is TRBD1 (5 bases). The CDR3 spans 14 residues. Germline CDR1 is SGHAT and CDR2 is FQDESV (reference sequence). V was shortened by 5 bases and J by 6 bases, with 16 bases between the two germline ends.

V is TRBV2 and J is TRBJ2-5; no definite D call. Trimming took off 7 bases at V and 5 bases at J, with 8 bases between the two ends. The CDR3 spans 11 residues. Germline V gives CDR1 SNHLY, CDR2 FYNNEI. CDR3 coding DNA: TGTGCCAGCACCGTGGGGGAGACCCAGTACTTC. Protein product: CASTVGETQYF.

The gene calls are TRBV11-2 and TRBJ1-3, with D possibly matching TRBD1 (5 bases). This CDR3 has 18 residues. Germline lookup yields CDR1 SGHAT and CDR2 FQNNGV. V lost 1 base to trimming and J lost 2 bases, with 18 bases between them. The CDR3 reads CASSLVAYPGVAGNTIYF. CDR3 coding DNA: TGTGCCAGCAGCTTAGTTGCCTATCCGGGGGTAGCTGGAAACACCATATATTTT.